The T cell receptor beta chain described here comes from a study of T cells in Graves' hyperthyroidism and ophthalmopathy. Study findings and constraints: Most clonotypes that expanded in the thyroid above 0.001 also showed up in blood.

This CDR3 region has 14 residues. The germline V gene encodes CDR1 SGHTA and CDR2 FQGTGA. Trimming took 8 bases from V and 3 from J, leaving 16 bases between them. As concerns this clonotype: Its antigen is unknown.

Amplification targeted TCR beta CDR3 regions from RNA transcripts. The study used the HTBI primer set for a first-round RT-PCR of the TCR CDR3. TCRdb passed the multiplex PCR reads through MiXCR, listing each CDR3 protein once. The data contain about 510,000 distinct CDR3 sequences, about 15% of them singletons. The receptor was isolated from a woman aged 40 to 55 with Graves' hyperthyroidism. Sequencing was done on a sample of blood. V usage is TRBV7-3 and J usage is TRBJ1-1, with D hard to call. CDR3 region: CASSLGLHDTEAFF. CDR3 sequence (DNA): TGTGCCAGCTCCTTGGGCTTGCACGACACTGAAGCTTTCTTT. The full variable domain, its missing parts supplied by reference TRBV7-3 and TRBJ1-1, is GAGVSQTPSNKVTEKGKYVELRCDPISGHTALYWYRQSLGQGPEFLIYFQGTGAADDSGLPNDRFFAVRPEGSVSTLKIQRTERGDSAVYLCASSLGLHDTEAFFGQGTRLTVV.